The 27 T cell receptor beta chains below were found in one sample sequenced in a study of T cells in Graves' hyperthyroidism and ophthalmopathy. The investigators amplified TCR beta CDR3 regions from RNA transcripts. The primer set for the first-round RT-PCR of the TCR CDR3 was HTBI. TCRdb ran MiXCR on the multiplex PCR reads and lists one entry per CDR3 protein. The sample shows about 480,000 distinct CDR3 sequences, roughly an eighth of them seen only once. Sequenced sample: blood. These receptors all stem from a woman in her late teens or twenties with Graves' hyperthyroidism.

This clonotype was detected many times. The chain joins TRBV5-1 to TRBJ2-3; D is perhaps TRBD2 (6 bases). Per the germline V gene, CDR1 is SGHRS and CDR2 is YFSETQ. This CDR3 comprises 16 residues. Between the trimmed V and J ends, which lost 0 bases and 0 bases, there was a span of 11 bases. The CDR3 loop is CASSLAGDFSTDTQYF. The CDR3 region has the DNA TGCGCCAGCAGCTTGGCTGGGGACTTCAGCACAGATACGCAGTATTTT.

This clonotype was recorded at least ten times. The rearrangement joins TRBV9 to TRBJ2-3; weak D call: TRBD2 (6 bases). Germline-derived CDR1 and CDR2 are SGDLS and YYNGEE. This CDR3 has 16 residues. Between the trimmed V and J ends, which lost 0 bases and 3 bases, there was a span of 14 bases. CDR3 sequence (DNA): TGTGCCAGCAGCGTAGAAACCGGGAGAGGGACAGATACGCAGTATTTT. Translating it yields CASSVETGRGTDTQYF.

The V gene is TRBV10-2, the J gene TRBJ1-2; D unresolved. Trimming left V 2 bases short and J 7 bases short, with 17 bases between. CDR1 and CDR2 (germline): WSHSY, SAAADI. There are 15 residues in the CDR3. The DNA for the CDR3 is TGCGCCAGCAGTGAGCCCGAATCCCTATTTGGTGGCTACACCTTC. Residues: CASSEPESLFGGYTF.

This clonotype was found many times. The chain couples TRBV5-5 to TRBJ1-6, with 9 bases identical to TRBD1. Germline trimming cut 4 bases from V and 9 bases from J; bases unmatched to any gene: 5. The CDR3 totals 14 residues. The germline V gene encodes CDR1 SGHKS and CDR2 YYEKEE (reference sequence). The CDR3 loop is CASSDGQGTSPLHF. The CDR3 nucleotides are TGTGCCAGCAGCGACGGACAGGGGACTTCACCCCTCCACTTT.

V gene TRBV10-3 combines with J gene TRBJ1-1, with 8 bases aligning to TRBD1. The CDR3 extends over 14 amino acids. Unmatched junction bases numbered 3, after V lost 4 bases and J lost 2 bases. Looked up from germline, CDR1 is ENHRY and CDR2 is SYGVKD. CDR3 DNA: TGTGCCATCAGTGGGTCAGGGGGCAACACTGAAGCTTTCTTT. It specifies CAISGSGGNTEAFF.

The sample holds many counts of this clonotype. The chain recombines TRBV20-1 with TRBJ2-3; D is unclear. Trimming took off 3 bases at V and 2 bases at J, with 9 bases between the two ends. The CDR3 sequence is 13 residues long. CDR1 and CDR2 (germline): DFQATT, SNEGSKA (reference sequence). The chain's CDR3 is CSASARVTDTQYF. CDR3 coding DNA: TGCAGTGCTAGCGCTAGGGTCACAGATACGCAGTATTTT.

The table lists this clonotype with many counts. The V and J genes are TRBV29-1 and TRBJ2-2; D perhaps matches TRBD2 (6 bases). CDR3 length equals 13 residues. Trimming took 4 bases from V and 6 from J, leaving 12 bases between them. CDR1 and CDR2 (germline): SQVTM, ANQGSEA. The CDR3 loop is CSVGSREAGELFF. CDR3 sequence (DNA): TGCAGCGTTGGGTCTAGGGAGGCCGGGGAGCTGTTTTTT.

The chain uses TRBV5-4 and TRBJ2-1; D perhaps matches TRBD2 (5 bases). Germline loops: CDR1 SGHNT, CDR2 YYREEE (reference sequence). Trimming removed 0 bases at V and 6 bases at J, with 16 bases between. CDR3 length: 16 amino acids. CDR3 residues: CASSLAIGGPCNEQFF. The CDR3 region has the DNA TGTGCCAGCAGCTTGGCGATAGGCGGGCCCTGCAATGAGCAGTTCTTC.

As concerns this clonotype: This clone may be a read error of a much larger clone one base away. This chain joins TRBV9 and TRBJ2-1; maybe TRBD2 (6 bases). Germline V gene lookup returns CDR1 SGDLS and CDR2 YYNGEE. This CDR3 comprises 15 residues. The CDR3 bases are TGTGCCAGCAGCGCCGAGAGCGCGGACTACAATGAGCAGTCCTTC. Its translation: CASSAESADYNEQSF.

This clonotype was recorded at least ten times. V usage is TRBV12-3 or TRBV12-4 and J usage is TRBJ2-1; TRBD2 might be the D (6 bases). CDR3 length: 14 residues. V was clipped by 3 bases and J by 5 bases, with 11 bases between them. CDR3: CASSLSSENNEQFF. The CDR3 DNA follows: TGTGCCAGCAGTTTGTCTAGCGAAAACAATGAGCAGTTCTTC.

Ten or more counts support this clonotype. This rearrangement joins TRBV12-3 or TRBV12-4 to TRBJ2-6; 14 bases map to TRBD2. V gave up 8 bases and J gave up 0 bases; unmatched junction bases: 9. This CDR3 is 19 amino acids long. In nucleotides, the CDR3 is TGTGCCAGCTCACTGGGACTAGCGGGAGAAAGCTCTGGGGCCAACGTCCTGACTTTC. Residues: CASSLGLAGESSGANVLTF.

There are many counts of this clonotype. The chain is built from TRBV19 and TRBJ1-4; a weak D match, TRBD1 (5 bases). The germline CDR1 and CDR2 sequences are LNHDA and SQIVND (reference sequence). Between the trimmed V and J ends, which lost 7 bases and 6 bases, there was a span of 18 bases. The CDR3 runs to 15 residues. The CDR3 spells CASTDRRAGDEKLFF. CDR3 DNA: TGTGCCAGTACTGATAGGAGGGCGGGGGATGAAAAACTGTTTTTT.

This clonotype was found a few times. The chain's CDR3 is CSVTTTAQETQYF. The CDR3 nucleotides are TGCAGCGTTACGACTACCGCACAAGAGACCCAGTACTTC. V gene TRBV29-1 combines with J gene TRBJ2-5; TRBD2 might be the D (5 bases). The CDR3 totals 13 residues. Between the trimmed V and J ends, which lost 5 bases and 2 bases, there was a span of 12 bases. Per germline, CDR1 SQVTM and CDR2 ANQGSEA.

This clonotype occurred many times. The gene calls are TRBV12-3 or TRBV12-4 and TRBJ2-1; 8 bases are a match to TRBD2. The V segment lost 7 bases and the J segment 5 bases; nucleotides outside the gene matches: 10. CDR3 length equals 15 residues. CDR3 nucleotide sequence: TGTGCCAGCACCCCCCCGGGTAGCGGGAACAATGAGCAGTTCTTC. Translated, it gives CASTPPGSGNNEQFF.

This clonotype was seen at least ten times. This sequence joins TRBV12-3 or TRBV12-4 and TRBJ2-1, with D perhaps given as TRBD1 or TRBD2 (5 bases each). V lost 4 bases and J 14 bases, leaving 15 bases between the germline ends. The CDR3 runs 12 residues. This CDR3 is CASSSQGSAEFF. DNA for the CDR3: TGTGCCAGCAGTTCCCAGGGTAGCGCAGAGTTCTTC.

This rearrangement joins TRBV5-6 to TRBJ1-2; D remains unclear. V shed 3 bases and J shed 4 bases, with 10 bases lying between them. CDR1 and CDR2 (germline): SGHDT, YYEEEE. This CDR3 comprises 13 residues. In DNA, the CDR3 is TGTGCCAGCAGCTGGGCTCGCGGCTATGGCTACACCTTC. Translation: CASSWARGYGYTF.

The chain combines TRBV12-3 or TRBV12-4 with TRBJ2-7; D not certain. This CDR3 has 13 residues. V shed 3 bases and J shed 7 bases, with 13 bases lying between them. The CDR3 protein is CASSFYKPNEQYF. CDR3 bases: TGTGCCAGCAGTTTTTACAAGCCCAATGAGCAGTACTTC.

This clonotype has more than one count but fewer than ten. J is TRBJ2-3 and V is TRBV20-1; no definite D call. CDR3 length: 12 amino acids. From germline, CDR1 is DFQATT and CDR2 SNEGSKA (reference sequence). The V end was cut by 3 bases, the J end by 3 bases, with 7 bases between. CDR3 protein: CSASRGTDTQYF. Here the CDR3 DNA reads TGCAGTGCTAGCCGTGGAACAGATACGCAGTATTTT.

In its sample, this clonotype was seen many times. The CDR3, as DNA: TGTGCCAGCAGTGTATCTAGCTATGAGCAGTTCTTC. Protein sequence: CASSVSSYEQFF. The chain employs TRBV12-3 or TRBV12-4 and TRBJ2-1, with D perhaps matching TRBD2 (5 bases). This CDR3 is 12 amino acids long. V was trimmed by 5 bases and J by 8 bases, leaving 10 bases between them.

V usage is TRBV20-1 and J usage is TRBJ2-3; the D is unclear. Germline CDR1 and CDR2: DFQATT and SNEGSKA (reference sequence). V lost 6 bases and J 5 bases, leaving 15 bases between the germline ends. The CDR3 has 13 residues. The CDR3 is CSAKGPERDTQYF. The CDR3 DNA follows: TGCAGTGCAAAAGGACCGGAGAGAGATACGCAGTATTTT.

This clonotype has at least ten counts. The rearrangement uses TRBV2 and TRBJ1-4, with unresolved D. The germline V and J ends were trimmed by 1 base and 4 bases, with 10 bases remaining between them. The length of the CDR3 is 15 residues. Germline assignment: CDR1 SNHLY and CDR2 FYNNEI. CDR3 protein: CASSEGVTVNEKLFF. DNA of the CDR3: TGTGCCAGCAGTGAAGGCGTGACGGTTAATGAAAAACTGTTTTTT.

This clonotype was counted ten times or more. The V gene is TRBV5-5, the J gene TRBJ2-1; D remains ambiguous. Trimming took 2 bases from V and 8 from J, leaving 8 bases between them. Germline V gene data show CDR1 as SGHKS and CDR2 as YYEKEE (reference sequence). The CDR3 extends over 12 amino acids. The DNA for the CDR3 is TGTGCCAGCAGCTTAAGCTGGGATGAGCAGTTCTTC. Encoded protein: CASSLSWDEQFF. The full variable domain, rest sourced from reference TRBV5-5 and TRBJ2-1, is DAGVTQSPTHLIKTRGQQVTLRCSPISGHKSVSWYQQVLGQGPQFIFQYYEKEERGRGNFPDRFSARQFPNYSSELNVNALLLGDSALYLCASSLSWDEQFFGPGTRLTVL.

The sample holds many counts of this clonotype. The rearrangement links TRBV12-3 or TRBV12-4 to TRBJ2-5; perhaps TRBD2 as D (7 bases). Trimming stripped 3 bases from V and 4 bases from J, with 15 bases between. The CDR3 sequence is 15 residues long. The CDR3 DNA reads TGTGCCAGCAGTTTTCCTGGGGGCGGGGGAGAGACCCAGTACTTC. Amino acids: CASSFPGGGGETQYF.

The table lists this clonotype with a few counts. V usage is TRBV5-8 and J usage is TRBJ2-5, with D possibly TRBD2 on 5 matching bases. The CDR3 is 13 residues long. Per germline, CDR1 SGHTS and CDR2 YDEGEE. The V end lost 1 base, the J end lost 4 bases, and 8 bases lay between the germline ends. This CDR3 reads CASSLRGTETQYF. The CDR3 nucleotides read TGTGCCAGCAGCTTGCGGGGAACAGAGACCCAGTACTTC.

This clonotype was seen many times. V is TRBV11-2 and J is TRBJ2-7; D possibly corresponds to TRBD1 (5 bases). The germline gives CDR1 SGHAT, CDR2 FQNNGV. CDR3 length: 14 residues. Trimming cost V 4 bases and J 2 bases, with 12 bases left between them. CDR3 amino acids: CASSSFDSTYEQYF. The CDR3 nucleotides are TGTGCCAGCAGCTCCTTCGACAGCACCTACGAGCAGTACTTC. Filled out from reference TRBV11-2 and TRBJ2-7, the complete variable domain reads EAGVAQSPRYKIIEKRQSVAFWCNPISGHATLYWYQQILGQGPKLLIQFQNNGVVDDSQLPKDRFSAERLKGVDSTLKIQPAKLEDSAVYLCASSSFDSTYEQYFGPGTRLTVT.

This clonotype was observed a few times. An end of the junction does not agree with germline; a read error may underlie this. The J gene is TRBJ1-1, the V gene TRBV6-1, with D maybe TRBD1 (6 bases). Germline V gives CDR1 MNHNS, CDR2 SASEGT. The CDR3 runs 15 residues. The CDR3 is CASSISGDPNTEVFF. DNA for the CDR3: TGTGCCAGCAGTATATCAGGGGACCCGAACACTGAAGTTTTCTTT.

This clonotype was counted many times. The CDR3 DNA follows: TGTGCCAGCAGCCCTAGCGGGAGAGGATTCTACGAGCAGTACTTC. Translated: CASSPSGRGFYEQYF. This rearrangement joins TRBV27 to TRBJ2-7, with 10 positions matching TRBD2. Germline trimming cut 6 bases from V and 3 bases from J; bases unmatched to any gene: 8. Germline CDR1 MNHEY, CDR2 SMNVEV (reference sequence). The CDR3 covers 15 residues.